This T cell receptor beta chain emerged from a study of cytomegalovirus exposure and HLA in healthy donors. Study-level information: A data release that came early held roughly 80 million unique TCRs from HLA-typed donors.

The germline V gene has CDR1 SEHNR and CDR2 FQNEAQ (reference sequence). This CDR3 has 17 residues. With V trimmed by 5 bases and J by 4 bases, 16 bases remained unmatched. A remark on this clone: What it binds is not known.

13 Jbeta primers and 60 Vbeta primers were used for the PCR. In the authors' workflow: It was a later analysis that counted tens of millions of unique TCR beta chains, of which around 11 million were shared. The method was immunoSEQ multiplex PCR; TCRdb's version includes in-frame clones alone and lacks a portion of them. V, J and clone size derive from that table, while D and trimming were established from the DNA sequence. The sample holds about 170,000 clones, approximately 78% seen once. Study observations and caveats: As a later analysis showed, a missense DCLRE1C variant was linked to trimming of TCR beta V- and J-genes. Overall, about 160 TCR beta chains were annotated as cytomegalovirus-associated.

The chain carries TRBV7-9 and TRBJ2-5; 7 bases map to TRBD1. The sequence was collected from a girl under 10 years old in good health and CMV-seropositive. The sequenced material came from PBMCs. The CDR3 is CASSHVIGRGSGETQYF. The DNA of the CDR3 is TGTGCCAGCAGCCATGTAATTGGCAGGGGGTCCGGAGAGACCCAGTACTTC.